This TCR beta chain derives from a study of somatic mutations in cytotoxic T cells in rheumatoid arthritis. As for the study in general: Patient blood was drawn as 30 ml EDTA; the draw came right after diagnosis and before any treatment.

Broader study findings: Statistically, CD8+ T-cell clonality was not significantly distinct between individuals with rheumatoid arthritis and age-matched healthy controls.

Positive selection with magnetic beads achieved the isolation of CD4+ and CD8+ cells, followed by a flow cytometry check of purity. Points on this clone: The antigen is unknown.

This CDR3 is 14 amino acids long. The J segment lost 2 bases and the V segment lost 5 bases, leaving 5 bases of the junction unmatched. Germline CDR1 is SNHLY and CDR2 is FYNNEI. Authors' data handling: Patient CD8+ clones exceeding 1% seldom corresponded to published virus-specific TCRB sequences. This table comes from immunoSEQ multiplex PCR, and its TCRdb copy is limited to in-frame clones, with some not included. For V, J and clone size, that table is used; D and trimming come from the DNA. The sample contains approximately 17,000 clones, just under 80% of which appear only once. The sequence was collected from an adult with rheumatoid arthritis. The chain couples TRBV2 to TRBJ2-7; TRBD2 agrees at 8 bases. The sample comprised CD8+ T cells sorted from blood. The CDR3 region is CASSPSGGPYEQYF. CDR3 nucleotide sequence: TGTGCCAGCAGTCCGTCGGGGGGGCCCTACGAGCAGTACTTC.